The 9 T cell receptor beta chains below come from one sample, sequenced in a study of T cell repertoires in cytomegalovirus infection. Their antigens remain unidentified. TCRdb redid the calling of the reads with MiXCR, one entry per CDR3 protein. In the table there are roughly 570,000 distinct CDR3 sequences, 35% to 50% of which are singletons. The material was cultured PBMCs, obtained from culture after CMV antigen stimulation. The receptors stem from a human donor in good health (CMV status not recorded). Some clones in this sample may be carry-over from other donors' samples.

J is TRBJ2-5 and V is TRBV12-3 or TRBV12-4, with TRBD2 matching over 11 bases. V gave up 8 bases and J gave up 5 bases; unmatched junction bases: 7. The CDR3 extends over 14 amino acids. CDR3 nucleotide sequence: TGTGCCAGCTCAAGTACTAGCGGGAGCGAGACCCAGTACTTC. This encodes CASSSTSGSETQYF.

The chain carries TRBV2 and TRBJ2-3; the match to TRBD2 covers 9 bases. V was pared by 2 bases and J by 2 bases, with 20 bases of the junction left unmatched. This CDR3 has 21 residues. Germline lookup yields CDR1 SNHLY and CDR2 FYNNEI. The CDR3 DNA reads TGTGCCAGCAGTGAAACCGACAGGATTATCGTAGCGGGGGAATTCACAGATACGCAGTATTTT. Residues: CASSETDRIIVAGEFTDTQYF. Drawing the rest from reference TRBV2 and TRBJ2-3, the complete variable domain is EPEVTQTPSHQVTQMGQEVILRCVPISNHLYFYWYRQILGQKVEFLVSFYNNEISEKSEIFDDQFSVERPDGSNFTLKIRSTKLEDSAMYFCASSETDRIIVAGEFTDTQYFGPGTRLTVL.

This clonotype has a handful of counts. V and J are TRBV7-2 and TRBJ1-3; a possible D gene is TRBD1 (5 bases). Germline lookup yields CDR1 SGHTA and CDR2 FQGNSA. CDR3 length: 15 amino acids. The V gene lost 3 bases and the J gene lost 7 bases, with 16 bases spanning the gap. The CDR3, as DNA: TGTGCCAGCAGCTTTGTTGGTACAGGCGGGAACACCATATATTTT. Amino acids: CASSFVGTGGNTIYF.

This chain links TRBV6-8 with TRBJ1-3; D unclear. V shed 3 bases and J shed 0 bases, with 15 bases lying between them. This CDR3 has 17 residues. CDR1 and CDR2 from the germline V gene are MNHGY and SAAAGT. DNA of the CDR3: TGTGCCAGCAGTTATAGGGCCAGATTCCTCTCTGGAAACACCATATATTTT. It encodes CASSYRARFLSGNTIYF.

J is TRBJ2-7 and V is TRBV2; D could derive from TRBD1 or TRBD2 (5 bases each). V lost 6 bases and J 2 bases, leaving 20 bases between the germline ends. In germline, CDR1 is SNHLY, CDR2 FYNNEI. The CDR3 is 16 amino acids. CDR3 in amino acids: CASSESPPGAPYEQYF. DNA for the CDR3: TGTGCCAGCAGCGAATCACCTCCCGGGGCTCCCTACGAGCAGTACTTC.

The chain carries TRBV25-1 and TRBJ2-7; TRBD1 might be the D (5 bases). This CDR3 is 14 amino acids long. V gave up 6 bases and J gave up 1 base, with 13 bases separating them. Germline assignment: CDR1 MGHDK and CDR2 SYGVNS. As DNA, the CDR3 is TGTGCCAGCAGGGGATCCCCAGGGTCCTACGAGCAGTACTTC. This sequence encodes CASRGSPGSYEQYF.

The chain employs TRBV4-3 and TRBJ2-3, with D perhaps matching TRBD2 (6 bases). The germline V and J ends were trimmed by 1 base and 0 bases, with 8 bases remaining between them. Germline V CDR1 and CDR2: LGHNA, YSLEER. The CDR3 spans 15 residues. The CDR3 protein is CASSQGSGSTDTQYF. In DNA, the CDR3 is TGCGCCAGCAGCCAAGGCAGCGGGAGCACAGATACGCAGTATTTT.

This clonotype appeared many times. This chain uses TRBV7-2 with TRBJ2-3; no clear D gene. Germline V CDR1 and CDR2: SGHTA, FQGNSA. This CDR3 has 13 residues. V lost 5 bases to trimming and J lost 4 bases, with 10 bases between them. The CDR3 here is CASSGQFADTQYF. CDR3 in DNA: TGTGCCAGCAGCGGCCAATTCGCAGATACGCAGTATTTT.

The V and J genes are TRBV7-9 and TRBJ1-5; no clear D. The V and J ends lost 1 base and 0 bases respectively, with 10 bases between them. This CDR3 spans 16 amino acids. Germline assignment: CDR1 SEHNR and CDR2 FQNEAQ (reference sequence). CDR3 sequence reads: CASSLVGGYSNQPQHF. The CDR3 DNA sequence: TGTGCCAGCAGCTTAGTTGGCGGTTATAGCAATCAGCCCCAGCATTTT.